These 10 T cell receptor beta chains share one sample of origin, sequenced in a study of control samples from healthy donors and cancer patients (dated by TCRdb to about 2020). Receptor libraries were prepared by the immunoSEQ multiplex PCR assay. In TCRdb, the immuneACCESS table is reduced to in-frame sequences with V and J assigned. These tables do not hold every clone; where another copy was compared, an unresolved V gene accounts for under half, and the others remain unexplained. This sample has roughly 120,000 clones in its table, and less than 95% of those were observed once. The ten most abundant clones make up around 3.6% of the sample. Material: blood. These receptors all stem from a man aged 30-40 years in good health.

The V gene is TRBV3-1 (or the pseudogene TRBV3-2), the J gene TRBJ1-2; D may be TRBD1 (6 bases). Trimming left V 4 bases short and J 6 bases short, with 18 bases between. This CDR3 is built from 15 residues. Germline-derived CDR1 and CDR2 are LGHDT and YNNKEL (reference sequence). The CDR3: CASSPTFGGPHGYTF. Here the CDR3 DNA reads TGTGCCAGCAGCCCGACCTTTGGGGGCCCCCATGGCTACACCTTC.

The chain employs TRBV4-1 and TRBJ2-3, with D maybe TRBD1 (5 bases). Germline CDR1 and CDR2: MGHRA and YSYEKL. The CDR3 extends over 13 amino acids. V was shortened by 4 bases and J by 5 bases, with 10 bases between the two germline ends. CDR3 bases: TGCGCCAGCAGCCTCATGGGGCTAGATACGCAGTATTTT. This codes for CASSLMGLDTQYF.

In its sample, this clone was seen once. The chain is built from TRBV13 and TRBJ1-1, with unresolved D. Trimming cost V 0 bases and J 10 bases, with 12 bases left between them. This CDR3 has 13 residues. Per germline, CDR1 PRHDT and CDR2 FYEKMQ (reference sequence). The CDR3 is CASSLGGPDLAFF. The DNA for the CDR3 is TGTGCCAGCAGCTTAGGCGGCCCGGATTTAGCTTTCTTT.

This clone showed up just once. The V call is TRBV5-4, the J call TRBJ1-3; D is possibly TRBD1 (6 bases). The length of the CDR3 is 17 residues. Germline V gives CDR1 SGHNT, CDR2 YYREEE (reference sequence). V lost 4 bases and J lost 6, with 23 bases in between. CDR3 sequence (DNA): TGTGCCAGCAGCCAAGGGGGGACACCCGTACAAAAAAACACCATATATTTT. This codes for CASSQGGTPVQKNTIYF.

This rearrangement joins TRBV7-8 to TRBJ1-4; the D is unclear. Germline V gives CDR1 SGHVS, CDR2 FQNEAQ. The CDR3 covers 19 residues. The ends were cut back, 0 bases at V and 1 base at J, with 18 bases in the middle. Here the CDR3 DNA reads TGTGCCAGCAGCTTAGCGCGGGTGTTTGGTGGAGTAACTAATGAAAAACTGTTTTTT. This translates into CASSLARVFGGVTNEKLFF.

The CDR3: CASSSGGQGTHFYGYTF. For the CDR3, the DNA is TGCGCCAGCAGCTCGGGGGGACAGGGGACTCATTTCTATGGCTACACCTTC. The chain carries TRBV5-1 and TRBJ1-2; the match to TRBD1 covers 10 bases. V trimming: 3 bases; J trimming: 4 bases; junction bases outside the gene matches: 12. Germline V gene sequence: CDR1 SGHRS, CDR2 YFSETQ. The length of the CDR3 is 17 residues.

This clone appeared a single time. The J gene is TRBJ1-5, the V gene TRBV10-3, with no clear D. Trimming removed 0 bases from V and 11 bases from J, with 14 bases in between. Germline CDR1 ENHRY, CDR2 SYGVKD. The CDR3 loop spans 14 amino acids. In nucleotides, the CDR3 is TGTGCCATCAGTGAGTCGACGGCTTCAGTAGCCCAGCATTTT. It codes for CAISESTASVAQHF.

The chain uses TRBV28 and TRBJ2-4; D is uncertain. The CDR3 is 14 residues long. Between the trimmed V and J ends, which lost 8 bases and 0 bases, there was a span of 11 bases. The germline V gene has CDR1 MDHEN and CDR2 SYDVKM. CDR3 nucleotide sequence: TGTGCCAGCGTCGAAAGACTAGCCAAAAACATTCAGTACTTC. As protein: CASVERLAKNIQYF.

The chain combines TRBV11-2 with TRBJ1-3; 7 nucleotides match TRBD1. Germline V gene sequence: CDR1 SGHAT, CDR2 FQNNGV. Trimming removed 2 bases from V and 2 bases from J; junction bases left unmatched: 9. The length of the CDR3 is 17 residues. CDR3 coding DNA: TGTGCCAGCAGCTTAAGGGCAGGGGGTAGAACTGGAAACACCATATATTTT. Amino acids: CASSLRAGGRTGNTIYF.

The V gene is TRBV12-3 or TRBV12-4, the J gene TRBJ1-1; TRBD1 might be the D (5 bases). The CDR3 is 13 amino acids. Trimming stripped 6 bases from V and 1 base from J, with 9 bases between. CDR3 bases: TGTGCCAGCAGCTTGAGGGGGAACACTGAAGCTTTCTTT. This translates into CASSLRGNTEAFF.